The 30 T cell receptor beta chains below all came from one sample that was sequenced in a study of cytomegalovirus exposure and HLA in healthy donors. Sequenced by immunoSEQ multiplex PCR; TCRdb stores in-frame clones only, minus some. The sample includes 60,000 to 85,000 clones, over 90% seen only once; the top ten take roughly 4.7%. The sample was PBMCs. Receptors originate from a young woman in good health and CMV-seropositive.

In DNA, the CDR3 is TGTGCCAGCAGCCACCCCGGACAGGTGAACACCGGGGAGCTGTTTTTT. Translating gives CASSHPGQVNTGELFF. The chain couples TRBV13 to TRBJ2-2; 7 positions agree with TRBD1. CDR1 and CDR2 from the germline V gene are PRHDT and FYEKMQ (reference sequence). There are 16 residues in the CDR3. V trimming: 5 bases; J trimming: 1 base; junction bases outside the gene matches: 7.

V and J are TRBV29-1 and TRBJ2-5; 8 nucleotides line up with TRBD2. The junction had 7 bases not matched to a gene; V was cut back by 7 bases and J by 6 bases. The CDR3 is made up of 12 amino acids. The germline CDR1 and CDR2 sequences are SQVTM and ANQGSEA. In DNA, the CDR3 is TGCAGCGCGGGGGGGGAGCGGAAGACCCAGTACTTC. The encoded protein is CSAGGERKTQYF.

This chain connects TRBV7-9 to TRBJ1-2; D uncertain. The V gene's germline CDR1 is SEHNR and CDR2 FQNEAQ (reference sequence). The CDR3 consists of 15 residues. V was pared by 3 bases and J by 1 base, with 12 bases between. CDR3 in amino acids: CASSFSGLSNYGYTF. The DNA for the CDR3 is TGTGCCAGCAGCTTTAGTGGACTGAGTAACTATGGCTACACCTTC.

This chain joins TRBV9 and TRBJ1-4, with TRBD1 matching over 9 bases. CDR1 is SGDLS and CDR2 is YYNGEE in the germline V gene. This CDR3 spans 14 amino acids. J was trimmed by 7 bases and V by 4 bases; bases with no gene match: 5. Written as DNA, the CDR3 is TGTGCCAGCAGCCCCAGACAGGGGGGTGAAAAACTGTTTTTT. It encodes CASSPRQGGEKLFF.

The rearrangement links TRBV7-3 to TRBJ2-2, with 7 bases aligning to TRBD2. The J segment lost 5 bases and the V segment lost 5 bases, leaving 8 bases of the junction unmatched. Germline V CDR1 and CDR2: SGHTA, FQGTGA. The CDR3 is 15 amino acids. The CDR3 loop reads CASSPRGEGTGELFF. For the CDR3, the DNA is TGTGCCAGCAGCCCCCGGGGGGAAGGTACCGGGGAGCTGTTTTTT.

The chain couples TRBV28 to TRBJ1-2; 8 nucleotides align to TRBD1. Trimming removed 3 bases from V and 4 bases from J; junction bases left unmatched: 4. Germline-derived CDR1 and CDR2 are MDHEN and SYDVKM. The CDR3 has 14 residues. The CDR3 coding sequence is TGTGCCAGCAGTTTGGTTGGACAGGGCTATGGCTACACCTTC. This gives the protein CASSLVGQGYGYTF.

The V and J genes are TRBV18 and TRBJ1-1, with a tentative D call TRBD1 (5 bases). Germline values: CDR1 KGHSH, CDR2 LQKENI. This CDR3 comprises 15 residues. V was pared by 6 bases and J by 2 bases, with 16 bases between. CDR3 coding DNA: TGTGCCAGCTCGCGGGATGGGGGGGATAACACTGAAGCTTTCTTT. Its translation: CASSRDGGDNTEAFF.

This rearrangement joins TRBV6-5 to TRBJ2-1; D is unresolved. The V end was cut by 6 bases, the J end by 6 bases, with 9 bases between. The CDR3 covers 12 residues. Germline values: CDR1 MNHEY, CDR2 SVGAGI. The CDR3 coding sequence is TGTGCCAGCAGGGCTAGGCCCAATGAGCAGTTCTTC. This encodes CASRARPNEQFF.

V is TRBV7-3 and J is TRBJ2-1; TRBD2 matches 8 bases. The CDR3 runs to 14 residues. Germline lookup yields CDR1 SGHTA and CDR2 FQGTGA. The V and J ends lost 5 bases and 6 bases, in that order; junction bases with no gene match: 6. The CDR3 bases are TGTGCCAGCAGCCCCCTAGCGGGCCTCAATGAGCAGTTCTTC. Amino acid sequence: CASSPLAGLNEQFF.

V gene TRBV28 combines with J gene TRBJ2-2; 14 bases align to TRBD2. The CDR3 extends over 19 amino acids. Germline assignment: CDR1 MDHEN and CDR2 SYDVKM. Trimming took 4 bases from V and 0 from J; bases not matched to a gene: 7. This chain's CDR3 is CASSSIGLAGGPNTGELFF. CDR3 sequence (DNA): TGTGCCAGCAGTTCAATAGGACTAGCGGGAGGTCCGAACACCGGGGAGCTGTTTTTT.

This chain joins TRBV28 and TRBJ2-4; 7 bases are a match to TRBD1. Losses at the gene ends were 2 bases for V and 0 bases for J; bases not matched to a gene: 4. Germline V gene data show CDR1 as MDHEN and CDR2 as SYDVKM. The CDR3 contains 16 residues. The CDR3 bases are TGTGCCAGCAGTTTACGGACAGGTGGAGCCAAAAACATTCAGTACTTC. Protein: CASSLRTGGAKNIQYF.

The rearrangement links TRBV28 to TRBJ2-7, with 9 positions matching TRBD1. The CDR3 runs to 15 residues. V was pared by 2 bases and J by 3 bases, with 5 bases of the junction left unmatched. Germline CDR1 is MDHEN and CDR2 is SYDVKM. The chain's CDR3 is CASSLGGTGIYEQYF. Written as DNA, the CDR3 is TGTGCCAGCAGTTTAGGAGGGACAGGGATCTACGAGCAGTACTTC.

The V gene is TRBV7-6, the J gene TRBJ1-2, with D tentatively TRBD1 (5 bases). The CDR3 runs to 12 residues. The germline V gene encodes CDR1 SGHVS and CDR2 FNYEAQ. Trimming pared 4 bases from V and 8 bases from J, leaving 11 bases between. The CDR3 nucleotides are TGTGCCAGCAGCTCAAATAGGGGAGGCTACACCTTC. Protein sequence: CASSSNRGGYTF. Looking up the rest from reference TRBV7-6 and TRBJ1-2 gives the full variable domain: GAGVSQSPRYKVTKRGQDVALRCDPISGHVSLYWYRQALGQGPEFLTYFNYEAQQDKSGLPNDRFSAERPEGSISTLTIQRTEQRDSAMYRCASSSNRGGYTFGSGTRLTVV.

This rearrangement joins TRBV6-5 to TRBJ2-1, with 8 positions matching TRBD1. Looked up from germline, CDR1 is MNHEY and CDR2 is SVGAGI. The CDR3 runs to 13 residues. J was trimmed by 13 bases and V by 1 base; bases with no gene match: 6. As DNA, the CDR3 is TGTGCCAGCAGTTACTTCGTGGACAGGGCCCAGTTCTTC. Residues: CASSYFVDRAQFF.

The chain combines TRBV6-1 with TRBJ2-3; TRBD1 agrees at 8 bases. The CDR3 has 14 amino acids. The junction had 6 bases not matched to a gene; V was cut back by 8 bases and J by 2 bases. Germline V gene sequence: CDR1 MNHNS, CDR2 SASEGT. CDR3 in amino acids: CASGGQGDTDTQYF. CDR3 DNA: TGTGCCAGCGGCGGACAGGGCGACACAGATACGCAGTATTTT.

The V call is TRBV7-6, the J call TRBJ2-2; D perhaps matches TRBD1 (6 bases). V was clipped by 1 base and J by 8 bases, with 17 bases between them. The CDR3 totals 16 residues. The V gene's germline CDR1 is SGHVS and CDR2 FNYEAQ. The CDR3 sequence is CASSLGALATGGELFF. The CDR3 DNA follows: TGTGCCAGCAGCTTAGGAGCCCTAGCCACAGGGGGGGAGCTGTTTTTT.

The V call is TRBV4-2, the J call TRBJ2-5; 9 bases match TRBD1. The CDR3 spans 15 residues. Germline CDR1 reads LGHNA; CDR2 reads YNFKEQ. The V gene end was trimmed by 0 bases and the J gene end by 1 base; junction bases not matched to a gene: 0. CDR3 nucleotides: TGTGCCAGCAGCCAAGAGGGACAGGGCCAAGAGACCCAGTACTTC. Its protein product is CASSQEGQGQETQYF.

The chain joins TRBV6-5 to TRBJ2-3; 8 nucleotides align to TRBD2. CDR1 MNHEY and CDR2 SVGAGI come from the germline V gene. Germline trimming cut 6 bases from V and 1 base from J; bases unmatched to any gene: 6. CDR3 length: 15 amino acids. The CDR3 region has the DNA TGTGCCAGCAGCCTGAGCGGGAGCGGCACAGATACGCAGTATTTT. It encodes CASSLSGSGTDTQYF.

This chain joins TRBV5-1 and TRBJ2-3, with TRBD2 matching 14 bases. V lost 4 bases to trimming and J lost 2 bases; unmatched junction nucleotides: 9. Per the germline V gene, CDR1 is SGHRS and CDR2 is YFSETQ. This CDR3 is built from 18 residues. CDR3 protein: CASSRGLAGVYVTDTQYF. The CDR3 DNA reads TGCGCCAGCAGCCGGGGACTAGCGGGAGTCTATGTCACAGATACGCAGTATTTT. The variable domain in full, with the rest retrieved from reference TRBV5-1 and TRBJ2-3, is KAGVTQTPRYLIKTRGQQVTLSCSPISGHRSVSWYQQTPGQGLQFLFEYFSETQRNKGNFPGRFSGRQFSNSRSEMNVSTLELGDSALYLCASSRGLAGVYVTDTQYFGPGTRLTVL.

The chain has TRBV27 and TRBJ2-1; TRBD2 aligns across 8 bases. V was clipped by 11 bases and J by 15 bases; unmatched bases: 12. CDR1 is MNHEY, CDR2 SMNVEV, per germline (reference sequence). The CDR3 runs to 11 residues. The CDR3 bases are TGTGCCGTCGGTCGGGCGGGAGGCTTGTTCTTC. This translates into CAVGRAGGLFF.

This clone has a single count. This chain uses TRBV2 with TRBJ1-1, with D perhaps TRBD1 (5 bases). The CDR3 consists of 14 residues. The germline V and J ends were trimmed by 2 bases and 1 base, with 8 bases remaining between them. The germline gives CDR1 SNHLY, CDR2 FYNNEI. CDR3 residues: CASSEFGGNTEAFF. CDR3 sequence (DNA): TGTGCCAGCAGTGAATTCGGGGGGAACACTGAAGCTTTCTTT.

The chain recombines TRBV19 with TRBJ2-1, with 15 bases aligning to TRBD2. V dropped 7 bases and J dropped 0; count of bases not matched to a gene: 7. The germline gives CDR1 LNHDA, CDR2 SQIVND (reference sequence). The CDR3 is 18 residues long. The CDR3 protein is CASTWTSGRASSYNEQFF. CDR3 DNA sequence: TGTGCCAGTACCTGGACTAGCGGGAGGGCCAGCTCCTACAATGAGCAGTTCTTC.

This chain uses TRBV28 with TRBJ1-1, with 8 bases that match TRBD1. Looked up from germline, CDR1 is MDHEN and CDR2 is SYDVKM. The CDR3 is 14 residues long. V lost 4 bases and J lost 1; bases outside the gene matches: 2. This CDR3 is CASSWGQENTEAFF. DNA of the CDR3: TGTGCCAGCAGTTGGGGACAGGAGAACACTGAAGCTTTCTTT.

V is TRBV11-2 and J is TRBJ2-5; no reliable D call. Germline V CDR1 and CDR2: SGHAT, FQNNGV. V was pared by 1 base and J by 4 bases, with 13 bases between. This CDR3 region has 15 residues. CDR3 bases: TGTGCCAGCAGCTTAGGGTTCCGGCCGGGAGAGACCCAGTACTTC. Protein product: CASSLGFRPGETQYF.

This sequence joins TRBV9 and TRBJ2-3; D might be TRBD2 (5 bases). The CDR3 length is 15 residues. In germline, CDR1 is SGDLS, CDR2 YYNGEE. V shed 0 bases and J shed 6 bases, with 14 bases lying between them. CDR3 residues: CASSVEGSIRDTQYF. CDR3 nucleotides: TGTGCCAGCAGCGTAGAAGGGAGTATCAGGGATACGCAGTATTTT.

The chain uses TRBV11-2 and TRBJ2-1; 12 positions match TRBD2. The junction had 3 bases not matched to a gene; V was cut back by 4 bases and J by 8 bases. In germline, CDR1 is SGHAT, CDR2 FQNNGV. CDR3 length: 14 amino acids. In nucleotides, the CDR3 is TGTGCCAGCAGCTCTAGCGGGAGGGCCCATGAGCAGTTCTTC. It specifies CASSSSGRAHEQFF.

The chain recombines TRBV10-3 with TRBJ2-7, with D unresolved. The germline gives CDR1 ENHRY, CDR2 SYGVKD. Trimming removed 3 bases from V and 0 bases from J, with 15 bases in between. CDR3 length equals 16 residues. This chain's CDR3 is CAISDLRRVNSYEQYF. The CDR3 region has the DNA TGTGCCATCAGTGACCTGAGACGGGTGAACTCCTACGAGCAGTACTTC.

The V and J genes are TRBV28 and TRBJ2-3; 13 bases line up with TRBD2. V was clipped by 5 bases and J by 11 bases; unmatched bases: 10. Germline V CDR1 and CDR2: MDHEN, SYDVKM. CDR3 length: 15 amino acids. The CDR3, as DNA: TGTGCCAGCAGTATTCGACTAGCGGGAGGCTATTTGCAGTATTTT. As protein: CASSIRLAGGYLQYF.

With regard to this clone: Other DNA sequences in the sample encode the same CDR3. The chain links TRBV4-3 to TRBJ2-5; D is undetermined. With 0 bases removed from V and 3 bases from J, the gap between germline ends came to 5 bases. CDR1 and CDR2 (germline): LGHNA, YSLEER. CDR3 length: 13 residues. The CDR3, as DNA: TGCGCCAGCAGCCAAGATCCCGAAGAGACCCAGTACTTC. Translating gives CASSQDPEETQYF.

The CDR3 bases are TGTGCCAGCAGCTTAGTGAGAGGAAAGAACACTGAAGCTTTCTTT. Its protein is CASSLVRGKNTEAFF. The chain couples TRBV11-2 to TRBJ1-1; D remains unclear. The ends were cut back, 1 base at V and 1 base at J, with 10 bases in the middle. This CDR3 contains 15 residues. Germline V gene data show CDR1 as SGHAT and CDR2 as FQNNGV.